These 15 T cell receptor beta chains were all obtained from the same sample, sequenced in a study of control samples from healthy donors and cancer patients. Clones were sequenced by immunoSEQ multiplex PCR, and TCRdb holds only the in-frame ones, with some missing. The sample records some 30,000 clones, about 90% being singletons. Specimen: formalin-fixed, paraffin-embedded tissue. The receptors stem from a female donor with melanoma.

This clone is medium-sized (0.01 to 0.1%) in the sample. The V and J genes are TRBV5-1 and TRBJ1-1; no reliable D call. V was shortened by 0 bases and J by 5 bases, with 11 bases between the two germline ends. This CDR3 is 14 amino acids long. Germline-derived CDR1 and CDR2 are SGHRS and YFSETQ. CDR3 nucleotide sequence: TGCGCCAGCAGCTTGGACCCTTCCGGGACTGAAGCTTTCTTT. It is translated as CASSLDPSGTEAFF. Supplemented by reference TRBV5-1 and TRBJ1-1, the full variable domain reads KAGVTQTPRYLIKTRGQQVTLSCSPISGHRSVSWYQQTPGQGLQFLFEYFSETQRNKGNFPGRFSGRQFSNSRSEMNVSTLELGDSALYLCASSLDPSGTEAFFGQGTRLTVV.

This chain uses TRBV10-1 with TRBJ2-1; D is unclear. The CDR3 is made up of 15 amino acids. V lost 2 bases and J 6 bases, leaving 14 bases between the germline ends. From germline, CDR1 is WNHNN and CDR2 SYGVQD (reference sequence). The CDR3 DNA follows: TGCGCCAGCAGTGAGCCTGAAGTTCCCCCCAATGAGCAGTTCTTC. Its protein is CASSEPEVPPNEQFF.

The chain joins TRBV20-1 to TRBJ2-1; TRBD1 aligns across 7 bases. V lost 3 bases, J lost 1 base, and 6 bases stayed unmatched. The CDR3 spans 15 residues. The germline gives CDR1 DFQATT, CDR2 SNEGSKA (reference sequence). In nucleotides, the CDR3 is TGCAGTGCTAGTAGGGCAGGGGGTTCCTACAATGAGCAGTTCTTC. Amino acids: CSASRAGGSYNEQFF.

This clone turned up a few times. V gene TRBV4-2 combines with J gene TRBJ2-1, with D possibly TRBD2 on 6 matching bases. Germline CDR1 reads LGHNA; CDR2 reads YNFKEQ. V gave up 6 bases and J gave up 8 bases, with 20 bases separating them. This CDR3 region has 15 residues. This chain's CDR3 is CASSRQLRDGDEQFF. Here the CDR3 DNA reads TGTGCCAGCAGTCGACAGCTGCGGGACGGGGATGAGCAGTTCTTC.

The sample holds a few counts of this clone. The V and J genes are TRBV7-9 and TRBJ1-1, with D tentatively TRBD1 (6 bases). Germline CDR1 is SEHNR and CDR2 is FQNEAQ (reference sequence). V lost 5 bases to trimming and J lost 2 bases, with 9 bases between them. This CDR3 has 13 residues. The CDR3 DNA follows: TGTGCCAGCAGCCTGGACAGCAACACTGAAGCTTTCTTT. Translating it yields CASSLDSNTEAFF.

The rearrangement uses TRBV5-4 and TRBJ2-1; unclear D gene. V was clipped by 0 bases and J by 2 bases, with 9 bases between them. The germline CDR1 and CDR2 sequences are SGHNT and YYREEE (reference sequence). This CDR3 is 15 amino acids long. CDR3: CASSLGDEAYNEQFF. CDR3 DNA: TGTGCCAGCAGCTTGGGTGACGAGGCCTACAATGAGCAGTTCTTC.

The gene calls are TRBV29-1 and TRBJ2-1; no firm D call. The germline V gene has CDR1 SQVTM and CDR2 ANQGSEA. The ends were cut back, 4 bases at V and 8 bases at J, with 12 bases in the middle. This CDR3 region has 12 residues. The CDR3 reads CSVGKGFDEQFF. The CDR3 region has the DNA TGCAGCGTTGGTAAGGGTTTCGATGAGCAGTTCTTC.

CDR3 loop: CASSFGWGETQYF. The CDR3 DNA reads TGTGCCAGCAGCTTCGGTTGGGGGGAGACCCAGTACTTC. V gene TRBV5-4 combines with J gene TRBJ2-5, with D tentatively TRBD1 or TRBD2 (5 bases each). The CDR3 is 13 residues long. Trimming took 2 bases from V and 5 from J, leaving 10 bases between them. Germline V gene data show CDR1 as SGHNT and CDR2 as YYREEE (reference sequence).

The chain carries TRBV12-3 or TRBV12-4 and TRBJ1-1, with a possible D match to TRBD1 (5 bases). V was shortened by 0 bases and J by 6 bases, with 8 bases between the two germline ends. The CDR3 loop spans 13 amino acids. DNA for the CDR3: TGTGCCAGCAGTTTAGCGCAGGGCTCTGAAGCTTTCTTT. This translates into CASSLAQGSEAFF.

This chain uses TRBV11-2 with TRBJ1-1, with TRBD1 as a possible D gene (5 bases). Trimming took 3 bases from V and 7 from J, leaving 21 bases between them. Germline V gene data show CDR1 as SGHAT and CDR2 as FQNNGV. This CDR3 region has 16 residues. In nucleotides, the CDR3 is TGTGCCAGCAGCTTTAGGGGCCAACTTCTGGGGTTTGAAGCTTTCTTT. Amino acid sequence: CASSFRGQLLGFEAFF.

This chain uses TRBV6-5 with TRBJ2-5; 12 bases line up with TRBD2. The J call may not be correct, given that the DNA end is closer to TRBJ2-7. CDR1 and CDR2 (germline): MNHEY, SVGAGI. The CDR3 length is 14 residues. The CDR3 sequence is CASTRLAGAYEQYF. Written as DNA, the CDR3 is TGTGCCAGCACTCGACTAGCGGGGGCCTACGAGCAGTACTTC.

The rearrangement uses TRBV7-9 and TRBJ1-2; tentatively, D is TRBD1 (5 bases). This CDR3 is built from 12 residues. V dropped 7 bases and J dropped 3 bases, with 9 bases sitting between them. The germline CDR1 and CDR2 sequences are SEHNR and FQNEAQ (reference sequence). The DNA for the CDR3 is TGTGCCAGCACCGTGGGGGACTATGGCTACACCTTC. This translates into CASTVGDYGYTF.

This rearrangement joins TRBV9 to TRBJ1-1, with D maybe TRBD1 (5 bases). Germline loops: CDR1 SGDLS, CDR2 YYNGEE. The CDR3 covers 13 residues. With 3 bases removed from V and 7 bases from J, the gap between germline ends came to 13 bases. CDR3 protein: CASSGRDSYEAFF. The CDR3 DNA is TGTGCCAGCAGCGGACGGGACTCCTATGAAGCTTTCTTT. The variable domain in full, completed from reference TRBV9 and TRBJ1-1, reads DSGVTQTPKHLITATGQRVTLRCSPRSGDLSVYWYQQSLDQGLQFLIQYYNGEERAKGNILERFSAQQFPDLHSELNLSSLELGDSALYFCASSGRDSYEAFFGQGTRLTVV.

The rearrangement links TRBV9 to TRBJ2-5; 8 bases map to TRBD2. CDR3 length equals 19 residues. V shed 0 bases, J shed 2 bases, and the junction held 15 bases outside the gene matches. The germline V gene encodes CDR1 SGDLS and CDR2 YYNGEE. The CDR3 loop reads CASSVATPGVAGPQETQYF. The CDR3, as DNA: TGTGCCAGCAGCGTAGCTACTCCGGGGGTAGCGGGACCTCAAGAGACCCAGTACTTC.

The chain recombines TRBV7-2 with TRBJ1-1; maybe TRBD1 (5 bases). Trimming took off 1 base at V and 5 bases at J, with 14 bases between the two ends. CDR1 and CDR2 (germline): SGHTA, FQGNSA. The CDR3 is 15 amino acids. The CDR3 sequence is CASSLGPGRRTEAFF. The CDR3 coding sequence is TGTGCCAGCAGCTTAGGACCGGGACGAAGGACTGAAGCTTTCTTT. The variable domain in full, with the rest retrieved from reference TRBV7-2 and TRBJ1-1, is GAGVSQSPSNKVTEKGKDVELRCDPISGHTALYWYRQSLGQGLEFLIYFQGNSAPDKSGLPSDRFSAERTGGSVSTLTIQRTQQEDSAVYLCASSLGPGRRTEAFFGQGTRLTVV.